One and the same sample provided the 8 T cell receptor beta chains below, sequenced in a study of T cell changes during pregnancy in multiple sclerosis. The table came from immunoSEQ multiplex PCR; TCRdb's copy has only in-frame clones and leaves some out. The table shows more than 50,000 clones, with 75% to 95% occurring only once. Sequenced material: peripheral blood, taken before pregnancy. The receptors were sampled from a female donor with multiple sclerosis, enrolled in a pregnancy study.

This clone was seen a single time. This chain links TRBV4-3 with TRBJ2-2; TRBD1 matches at 8 bases. CDR1 and CDR2 from the germline V gene are LGHNA and YSLEER. V was clipped by 0 bases and J by 5 bases; unmatched bases: 5. The CDR3 is 16 amino acids. The CDR3 DNA follows: TGCGCCAGCAGCCAAGATAGGACAGGGAGAACCGGGGAGCTGTTTTTT. Protein sequence: CASSQDRTGRTGELFF.

V is TRBV5-1 and J is TRBJ1-2, with a possible D match to TRBD1 (6 bases). The V end lost 1 base, the J end lost 4 bases, and 14 bases lay between the germline ends. CDR3 size: 15 residues. Germline V gives CDR1 SGHRS, CDR2 YFSETQ. CDR3 DNA: TGCGCCAGCAGCTTGTTTGGGGGCAGCAGCTATGGCTACACCTTC. Translation: CASSLFGGSSYGYTF.

The CDR3 DNA reads as TGTGCCTGGAGTGTAGTCCTAGCGGGGGCCCATAAGGACGGGGAGCTGTTTTTT. Amino acids: CAWSVVLAGAHKDGELFF. The chain carries TRBV30 and TRBJ2-2; 10 bases agree with TRBD2. The germline V gene encodes CDR1 GTSNPN and CDR2 SVGIG (reference sequence). With V trimmed by 0 bases and J by 7 bases, 14 bases remained unmatched. The CDR3 contains 18 residues. The complete variable domain, with remaining parts taken from reference TRBV30 and TRBJ2-2, reads SQTIHQWPATLVQPVGSPLSLECTVEGTSNPNLYWYRQAAGRGLQLLFYSVGIGQISSEVPQNLSASRPQDRQFILSSKKLLLSDSGFYLCAWSVVLAGAHKDGELFFGEGSRLTVL.

This rearrangement joins TRBV7-6 to TRBJ2-5; D is undetermined. Germline values: CDR1 SGHVS, CDR2 FNYEAQ. This CDR3 has 15 amino acids. V was pared by 1 base and J by 7 bases, with 16 bases between. CDR3 region: CASSLVGYPPGTQYF. CDR3 coding DNA: TGTGCCAGCAGCTTAGTTGGCTACCCCCCGGGGACCCAGTACTTC.

The chain couples TRBV18 to TRBJ1-6; D gene uncertain. CDR3 length: 14 residues. The V and J ends lost 3 bases and 7 bases respectively, with 10 bases between them. Germline V gene data show CDR1 as KGHSH and CDR2 as LQKENI. The CDR3: CASSPISENSPLHF. The CDR3 coding sequence is TGTGCCAGCTCACCCATCTCGGAGAATTCACCCCTCCACTTT.

The rearrangement joins TRBV27 to TRBJ2-1; D is ambiguous. This CDR3 has 15 amino acids. Looked up from germline, CDR1 is MNHEY and CDR2 is SMNVEV (reference sequence). Trimming stripped 1 base from V and 0 bases from J, with 7 bases between. The CDR3, as DNA: TGTGCCAGCAGTTTATTGGAGAGCTCCTACAATGAGCAGTTCTTC. As protein: CASSLLESSYNEQFF.

The chain uses TRBV7-3 and TRBJ2-5; TRBD2 matches at 11 bases. Trimming at V came to 5 bases and at J to 7 bases, leaving 15 bases not matched to a gene. Germline assignment: CDR1 SGHTA and CDR2 FQGTGA. The CDR3 runs to 17 residues. CDR3 in amino acids: CASSPAGLAGGLGTQYF. CDR3 nucleotides: TGTGCCAGCAGCCCCGCTGGGCTAGCGGGGGGTCTGGGGACCCAGTACTTC.

The chain is built from TRBV7-2 and TRBJ2-3; TRBD1 matches at 9 bases. With V trimmed by 3 bases and J by 1 base, 5 bases remained unmatched. This CDR3 spans 16 amino acids. CDR1 and CDR2 from the germline V gene are SGHTA and FQGNSA. CDR3 bases: TGTGCCAGCAGCTTCACAGGGGGCGAGGGCACAGATACGCAGTATTTT. Amino acid sequence: CASSFTGGEGTDTQYF.